This entry concerns a single T cell receptor (beta chain). The CDR3 is made up of 13 amino acids. UMI-labeled 5' RACE yielded the TRB cDNA libraries. Each CDR3 protein gets one entry in TCRdb, which reprocessed the 5' RACE reads and gives no DNA. The sample table sets out around 50,000 distinct CDR3 sequences. This sample was included in a study of CXCR3-negative and CXCR3-positive naive CD8 T cells. Sequences were obtained from naive CXCR3- CD8+ T cells from blood. This sample's subset: CD45RO-CCR7+CD27+CD95- naive CD8+ T cells lacking CXCR3 (TNR3-). The rearrangement joins TRBV12-3 or TRBV12-4 to TRBJ2-7; as DNA is missing, the TRBD1 call by TCRdb cannot be tested. The receptor's source is a human donor in good health. Some clones in this sample may be carry-over from other donors' samples. The CDR3 region is CASSYGGPYEQYF.